Presented here are 6 T cell receptor beta chains from one specimen sequenced in a study of control samples from healthy donors and cancer patients. The method was immunoSEQ multiplex PCR; TCRdb's version includes in-frame clones alone and lacks a portion of them. The sample lists over 10,000 clones, approximately 93% occurring once. What was sequenced was PBMCs. These receptors were taken from a man aged 80 or over with lung cancer.

The gene calls are TRBV6-5 and TRBJ1-1, with 7 bases identical to TRBD1. This CDR3 contains 13 residues. The J segment lost 7 bases and the V segment lost 6 bases, leaving 8 bases of the junction unmatched. Germline loops: CDR1 MNHEY, CDR2 SVGAGI. The CDR3 nucleotides read TGTGCCAGCAGCTCGGGACAGCACCTTGAAGCTTTCTTT. Translating gives CASSSGQHLEAFF.

This chain connects TRBV5-1 to TRBJ2-6; the match to TRBD2 covers 15 bases. Per germline, CDR1 SGHRS and CDR2 YFSETQ. V dropped 2 bases and J dropped 6; count of bases not matched to a gene: 3. The CDR3 is made up of 17 amino acids. In DNA form, the CDR3 reads TGCGCCAGCAGCTTCGGACTAGCGGGGGGGCAGGCCAACGTCCTGACTTTC. Protein product: CASSFGLAGGQANVLTF.

CDR3 loop: CASSPGGKDRGTGELFF. The CDR3, as DNA: TGTGCCAGCAGTCCGGGCGGGAAGGACAGGGGCACCGGGGAGCTGTTTTTT. The chain joins TRBV5-4 to TRBJ2-2; 9 bases align to TRBD1. CDR3 length: 17 amino acids. Unmatched junction bases numbered 12, after V lost 5 bases and J lost 4 bases. Germline V CDR1 and CDR2: SGHNT, YYREEE (reference sequence).

The chain is built from TRBV6-2 or TRBV6-3 and TRBJ1-5; D gene uncertain. The CDR3 is made up of 17 amino acids. Trimming pared 0 bases from V and 1 base from J, leaving 13 bases between. Germline-derived CDR1 and CDR2 are MNHEY and SVGEGT. CDR3 protein: CASSYSPGRGSNQPQHF. Here the CDR3 DNA reads TGTGCCAGCAGTTACTCACCGGGCCGAGGAAGCAATCAGCCCCAGCATTTT.

V is TRBV7-3 and J is TRBJ2-3; D is possibly TRBD1 (5 bases). Trimming pared 4 bases from V and 5 bases from J, leaving 13 bases between. Germline CDR1 is SGHTA and CDR2 is FQGTGA. The CDR3 extends over 14 amino acids. CDR3 protein: CASSSQGVRDTQYF. For the CDR3, the DNA is TGTGCCAGCAGCTCTCAGGGTGTCCGAGATACGCAGTATTTT.

V is TRBV5-4 and J is TRBJ2-7; TRBD1 matches 9 bases. The germline V gene has CDR1 SGHNT and CDR2 YYREEE (reference sequence). The V gene end was trimmed by 4 bases and the J gene end by 4 bases; junction bases not matched to a gene: 9. The CDR3 has 15 residues. CDR3 sequence reads: CASSPAPDRGYEQYF. The CDR3 DNA follows: TGTGCCAGCAGCCCGGCTCCGGACAGGGGATACGAGCAGTACTTC.